The 26 T cell receptor beta chains in this list originate from one sample, sequenced in a study of CD8 T cells in ankylosing spondylitis. TCRdb re-called the 5' RACE reads through MiXCR, storing one row per CDR3 protein. The sample includes 200,000 to 250,000 distinct CDR3 sequences, roughly a tenth seen only once; the top ten take 21%. The source material was blood, either unsorted or a sorted T cell fraction (not recorded which). All receptors come from a male donor with ankylosing spondylitis or in good health (not recorded which).

This clonotype was seen ten or more times. This chain joins TRBV5-1 and TRBJ2-1; 8 bases are shared with TRBD2. V gave up 3 bases and J gave up 0 bases; unmatched junction bases: 5. Germline V gene lookup returns CDR1 SGHRS and CDR2 YFSETQ. The CDR3 is made up of 16 amino acids. This CDR3 reads CASSSSGGLSYNEQFF. The CDR3 DNA is TGCGCCAGCAGCTCCAGCGGGGGCCTCTCCTACAATGAGCAGTTCTTC.

V is TRBV20-1 and J is TRBJ2-3; 9 bases map to TRBD1. The CDR3 contains 16 residues. The germline CDR1 and CDR2 sequences are DFQATT and SNEGSKA (reference sequence). V was clipped by 1 base and J by 3 bases; unmatched bases: 8. The CDR3 DNA reads TGCAGTGCTAGAGTAATGACAGGGGGTATGACAGATACGCAGTATTTT. The encoded protein is CSARVMTGGMTDTQYF.

This clonotype occurred many times. The V gene is TRBV5-1, the J gene TRBJ2-1; D remains unclear. CDR1 is SGHRS, CDR2 YFSETQ, per germline. This CDR3 is 14 amino acids long. Trimming pared 0 bases from V and 6 bases from J, leaving 10 bases between. The CDR3 here is CASSLVGRPNEQFF. CDR3 sequence (DNA): TGCGCCAGCAGCTTGGTAGGCAGACCCAATGAGCAGTTCTTC. The variable domain in full, with the rest retrieved from reference TRBV5-1 and TRBJ2-1, is KAGVTQTPRYLIKTRGQQVTLSCSPISGHRSVSWYQQTPGQGLQFLFEYFSETQRNKGNFPGRFSGRQFSNSRSEMNVSTLELGDSALYLCASSLVGRPNEQFFGPGTRLTVL.

Ten or more counts support this clonotype. The V gene is TRBV29-1, the J gene TRBJ2-3; D uncertain. The CDR3 has 14 residues. V gave up 2 bases and J gave up 0 bases, with 9 bases separating them. In germline, CDR1 is SQVTM, CDR2 ANQGSEA. In DNA form, the CDR3 reads TGCAGCGTTGAAAGCGTCCCTAGCACAGATACGCAGTATTTT. Its protein is CSVESVPSTDTQYF.

This clonotype was picked up a small number of times. This chain uses TRBV7-2 with TRBJ1-2; TRBD1 is a possible D gene (5 bases). Germline CDR1 and CDR2: SGHTA and FQGNSA. Trimming removed 3 bases at V and 2 bases at J, with 13 bases between. This CDR3 spans 15 amino acids. CDR3 in amino acids: CASSFDSSQNYGYTF. For the CDR3, the DNA is TGTGCCAGCAGCTTTGACAGCTCCCAAAACTATGGCTACACCTTC.

With regard to this clonotype: A clone one base away is much larger, so this may be a read error. In this CDR3 the conserved last residue, phenylalanine or tryptophan, is missing, so a read error is likely. Because the CDR3's place on the DNA is in doubt, the DNA is left out and the CDR3 is given as listed by TCRdb. The V gene is TRBV14, the J gene TRBJ2-3; the table's D call, TRBD1, has no DNA check behind it. Germline-derived CDR1 and CDR2 are SGHDN and FVKESK. The CDR3 length equals 12 residues, ends included. CDR3 in amino acids: CASSQMGVWKYL.

As to this clonotype: A much larger clone sits a single nucleotide away, making a read error possible. J is TRBJ2-3 and V is TRBV3-1; D is possibly TRBD1 (6 bases). The end of the DNA fits TRBJ1-5 better, so the J call may be wrong. Germline V lookup: CDR1 LGHDT, CDR2 YNNKEL (reference sequence). CDR3 length: 15 residues. DNA for the CDR3: TGTGCCAGCAGCCCCTCCGGGGGGCAAGGAGATACGCAGCATTTT. This translates into CASSPSGGQGDTQHF.

This clonotype was seen many times. The chain links TRBV5-1 to TRBJ2-7; 7 bases are shared with TRBD1. V gave up 4 bases and J gave up 4 bases; unmatched junction bases: 8. Per the germline V gene, CDR1 is SGHRS and CDR2 is YFSETQ. This CDR3 has 14 residues. The CDR3 region has the DNA TGCGCCAGCAGCAGGGACAGTGGGGTATACGAGCAGTACTTC. Translating gives CASSRDSGVYEQYF. Full variable domain (outside the CDR3, taken from reference TRBV5-1 and TRBJ2-7): KAGVTQTPRYLIKTRGQQVTLSCSPISGHRSVSWYQQTPGQGLQFLFEYFSETQRNKGNFPGRFSGRQFSNSRSEMNVSTLELGDSALYLCASSRDSGVYEQYFGPGTRLTVT.

In this sample, this clonotype turned up many times. The gene calls are TRBV29-1 and TRBJ2-7; 7 positions agree with TRBD2. J gave up 5 bases and V 4 bases, and 8 bases lay outside the gene matches. Germline CDR1 reads SQVTM; CDR2 reads ANQGSEA. The CDR3 is 13 amino acids. The CDR3: CSVAPGGIDEQYF. In DNA, the CDR3 is TGCAGCGTTGCGCCGGGGGGTATAGACGAGCAGTACTTC.

This clonotype has ten or more counts. J is TRBJ1-2 and V is TRBV5-1; D may be TRBD1 (5 bases). V was shortened by 5 bases and J by 0 bases, with 11 bases between the two germline ends. The germline V gene encodes CDR1 SGHRS and CDR2 YFSETQ. This CDR3 spans 14 amino acids. The CDR3 here is CASSRDGTNYGYTF. CDR3 bases: TGCGCCAGCAGTCGGGACGGAACTAACTATGGCTACACCTTC.

At least ten counts were recorded for this clonotype. The chain uses TRBV15 and TRBJ1-1, with a weak D call TRBD1 (5 bases). The CDR3 is 14 amino acids. The V gene lost 0 bases and the J gene lost 1 base, with 6 bases spanning the gap. In germline, CDR1 is LNHNV, CDR2 YYDKDF (reference sequence). This CDR3 reads CATSRDGGNTEAFF. CDR3 in DNA: TGTGCCACCAGCAGAGACGGGGGGAACACTGAAGCTTTCTTT.

The chain uses TRBV12-3 or TRBV12-4 and TRBJ1-1; 7 nucleotides line up with TRBD1. There are 16 residues in the CDR3. V trimming: 5 bases; J trimming: 4 bases; junction bases outside the gene matches: 13. The CDR3 nucleotides read TGTGCCAGCAGTCCTCGCCGGGACAGCTATTTCACTGAAGCTTTCTTT. Translating gives CASSPRRDSYFTEAFF.

This chain uses TRBV9 with TRBJ1-1; maybe TRBD1 (5 bases). Germline V gene sequence: CDR1 SGDLS, CDR2 YYNGEE. V lost 0 bases and J lost 1, with 7 bases in between. This CDR3 region has 14 residues. DNA of the CDR3: TGTGCCAGCAGCGTAGCTGGGGGGAACACTGAAGCTTTCTTT. Protein product: CASSVAGGNTEAFF.

The rearrangement uses TRBV18 and TRBJ2-7, with unresolved D. The CDR3 is made up of 11 amino acids. V gave up 5 bases and J gave up 1 base, with 3 bases separating them. From germline, CDR1 is KGHSH and CDR2 LQKENI. CDR3 in amino acids: CASSESYEQYF. In DNA, the CDR3 is TGTGCCAGCTCAGAATCCTACGAGCAGTACTTC.

This chain links TRBV7-3 with TRBJ1-1; D gene ambiguous. The CDR3 is 14 residues long. CDR1 SGHTA and CDR2 FQGTGA come from the germline V gene. Trimming stripped 3 bases from V and 1 base from J, with 9 bases between. CDR3 residues: CASSLIGWNTEAFF. For the CDR3, the DNA is TGTGCCAGCAGCTTGATCGGCTGGAACACTGAAGCTTTCTTT.

This clonotype was observed a few times. The chain links TRBV10-3 to TRBJ1-5; no firm D call. In germline, CDR1 is ENHRY, CDR2 SYGVKD. The germline V and J ends were trimmed by 3 bases and 0 bases, with 6 bases remaining between them. CDR3 size: 14 residues. The CDR3 DNA reads TGTGCCATCAGTGATGAGCATAGCAATCAGCCCCAGCATTTT. Its protein is CAISDEHSNQPQHF.

This clonotype was detected ten times or more. The chain is built from TRBV12-3 or TRBV12-4 and TRBJ1-5, with 8 bases lining up with TRBD1. The CDR3 runs 15 residues. J lost 6 bases, V lost 1 base, and 5 bases had no gene match. This CDR3 is CASSLGTGLGQPQHF. The CDR3 bases are TGTGCCAGCAGTTTAGGGACAGGGTTGGGTCAGCCCCAGCATTTT.

This clonotype has ten or more counts. The chain employs TRBV12-3 or TRBV12-4 and TRBJ2-1; 10 bases agree with TRBD2. The CDR3 length is 17 residues. V shed 5 bases and J 4 bases; nucleotides not matched to a gene: 11. The chain's CDR3 is CASSDPQLAGIYNEQFF. The DNA for the CDR3 is TGTGCCAGCAGTGACCCCCAACTAGCGGGGATTTACAATGAGCAGTTCTTC.

This chain uses TRBV27 with TRBJ1-6, with a tentative D call TRBD1 (6 bases). The CDR3 sequence is 12 residues long. Trimming took 5 bases from V and 12 from J, leaving 11 bases between them. Per the germline V gene, CDR1 is MNHEY and CDR2 is SMNVEV (reference sequence). Here the CDR3 reads CASSHREGPLHF. In nucleotides, the CDR3 is TGTGCCAGCAGTCACAGGGAGGGACCCCTCCACTTT.

This clonotype was found a few times. V usage is TRBV7-2 and J usage is TRBJ1-4, with TRBD1 matching 10 bases. From germline, CDR1 is SGHTA and CDR2 FQGNSA. The CDR3 contains 15 residues. With V trimmed by 4 bases and J by 9 bases, 8 bases remained unmatched. The CDR3 nucleotides read TGTGCCAGCAGCTCGCCGGGACAGGGGATTAAAAAACTGTTTTTT. Amino acids: CASSSPGQGIKKLFF.

This clonotype was observed a few times. This chain joins TRBV7-3 and TRBJ2-3, with 8 bases fitting TRBD1. From germline, CDR1 is SGHTA and CDR2 FQGTGA. This CDR3 has 17 amino acids. Trimming removed 5 bases from V and 5 bases from J; junction bases left unmatched: 15. The CDR3 DNA sequence: TGTGCCAGCAGCCTTTGGGCTGCGACAGGGGCGGGAGATACGCAGTATTTT. Translated, it gives CASSLWAATGAGDTQYF.

The V and J genes are TRBV29-1 and TRBJ2-7; 10 nucleotides agree with TRBD1. Per the germline V gene, CDR1 is SQVTM and CDR2 is ANQGSEA. The CDR3 is 12 amino acids. The ends lost 7 bases at V and 4 bases at J; junction bases unmatched: 4. CDR3 region: CSGGQGWYEQYF. CDR3 DNA sequence: TGCAGCGGGGGACAGGGGTGGTACGAGCAGTACTTC.

This clonotype has ten or more counts. V and J are TRBV7-2 and TRBJ2-7; the D is unclear. Germline values: CDR1 SGHTA, CDR2 FQGNSA. V was pared by 0 bases and J by 3 bases, with 9 bases between. This CDR3 spans 14 amino acids. CDR3 DNA sequence: TGTGCCAGCAGCTTAGCTCTCACTGTCTACGAGCAGTACTTC. Translation: CASSLALTVYEQYF.

This clonotype was observed at least ten times. CDR3 sequence reads: CASVFGQGTDTQYF. The DNA of the CDR3 is TGTGCCAGCGTATTTGGCCAGGGGACAGATACGCAGTATTTT. The gene calls are TRBV2 and TRBJ2-3; D is perhaps TRBD1 (6 bases). Deletions cut 8 bases from V and 3 bases from J, with 15 bases between. CDR3 length: 14 amino acids. CDR1 and CDR2 from the germline V gene are SNHLY and FYNNEI.

The chain uses TRBV7-3 and TRBJ1-1, with D possibly matching TRBD1 (5 bases). This CDR3 is built from 13 residues. V dropped 5 bases and J dropped 7 bases, with 14 bases sitting between them. CDR1 and CDR2 from the germline V gene are SGHTA and FQGTGA. The CDR3 reads CASSPPGTDEAFF. CDR3 coding DNA: TGTGCCAGCAGCCCACCCGGGACCGATGAAGCTTTCTTT. Supplemented by reference TRBV7-3 and TRBJ1-1, the full variable domain reads GAGVSQTPSNKVTEKGKYVELRCDPISGHTALYWYRQSLGQGPEFLIYFQGTGAADDSGLPNDRFFAVRPEGSVSTLKIQRTERGDSAVYLCASSPPGTDEAFFGQGTRLTVV.

The table lists this clonotype with a few counts. The CDR3 here is CAWSVGGTAKNIQYF. DNA of the CDR3: TGTGCCTGGAGTGTAGGAGGAACAGCCAAAAACATTCAGTACTTC. The gene calls are TRBV30 and TRBJ2-4, with D possibly matching TRBD2 (5 bases). Germline assignment: CDR1 GTSNPN and CDR2 SVGIG (reference sequence). Trimming removed 0 bases from V and 0 bases from J, with 9 bases in between. The CDR3 runs to 15 residues.